The rows below give T cell receptor beta chains drawn from one sample of a study of T cell changes during pregnancy in multiple sclerosis. The method was immunoSEQ multiplex PCR; TCRdb's version includes in-frame clones alone and lacks a portion of them. The sample contains tens of thousands of clones, nearly 95% of which appear only once. This material consisted of peripheral blood, taken after pregnancy. The receptors shown here come from a female donor with multiple sclerosis, enrolled in a pregnancy study. CDR3s include the opening cysteine and the closing phenylalanine or tryptophan. The order of the fields is clone size, V gene, D gene, J gene, CDR3 DNA, CDR3 protein. The D gene is left open where the match is weak. A row's size may be missing; if present it is once, few, many or a size class.

size: -; V: TRBV4-3; D: TRBD1; J: TRBJ2-4; DNA: TGCGCCAGCAGCCAAGCCAGAACCGCCGGCCAGACAGGGGCAAAAAACATTCAGTACTTC; CDR3: CASSQARTAGQTGAKNIQYF
size: -; V: TRBV7-7; D: TRBD1; J: TRBJ2-1; DNA: TGTGCTAGCAGCCCCGGACAGGGTTGGGGCAATGAGCAGTTCTTC; CDR3: CASSPGQGWGNEQFF
size: -; V: TRBV7-9; D: TRBD1; J: TRBJ1-1; DNA: TGTGCCAGCAGCTTAAATCCCGGACAGGGCCCCGCTGAAGCTTTCTTT; CDR3: CASSLNPGQGPAEAFF
size: -; V: TRBV25-1; D: TRBD1; J: TRBJ1-1; DNA: TGTGCCAGCAGTTTGCTTGGGTTGGGACAGGGTGGATCTCAGGGTTTCTTT; CDR3: CASSLLGLGQGGSQGFF
size: -; V: TRBV5-6; D: -; J: TRBJ1-3; DNA: TGTGCCAGCAGGCGGGTGGGCTCTGGAAACACCATATATTTT; CDR3: CASRRVGSGNTIYF
size: -; V: TRBV7-9; D: -; J: TRBJ2-1; DNA: TGTGCCAGCAGCTTGGACATACGTGAGTTCTTC; CDR3: CASSLDIREFF
size: -; V: TRBV4-3; D: -; J: TRBJ2-5; DNA: TGCGCCAGCAGCCTGGGGCTCGGGGAGACCCAGTACTTC; CDR3: CASSLGLGETQYF
size: -; V: TRBV6-1; D: TRBD2; J: TRBJ2-1; DNA: TGTGCCGGGAGGCCTAGCGGGGGGGTGGGTGAGCAGTTCTTC; CDR3: CAGRPSGGVGEQFF
size: -; V: TRBV29-1; D: -; J: TRBJ2-7; DNA: TGCAGCGCCCGTGGGGGCACCTACGAGCAGTACTTC; CDR3: CSARGGTYEQYF
size: -; V: TRBV7-9; D: -; J: TRBJ1-4; DNA: TGTGCCAGCAGTACCCGGGACAAGGCCGGAAAACTGTTTTTT; CDR3: CASSTRDKAGKLFF
size: -; V: TRBV19; D: -; J: TRBJ2-7; DNA: TGTGCCAGTAGGGAACAGGGAGTCAACGAGCAGTACTTC; CDR3: CASREQGVNEQYF
size: once; V: TRBV4-3; D: -; J: TRBJ2-6; DNA: TGCGCCAGCAGCCAAGGGGAGGGGGGGATTTCTGGGGCCAACGTCCTGACTTTC; CDR3: CASSQGEGGISGANVLTF
size: -; V: TRBV4-1; D: -; J: TRBJ2-2; DNA: TGCGCCAGCAGCCAAGATCCGGCAGGGTGGAACACCGGGGAGCTGTTTTTT; CDR3: CASSQDPAGWNTGELFF
size: -; V: TRBV5-1; D: TRBD1; J: TRBJ2-2; DNA: TGCGCCAGCAGCTCCCGACAGGGGGCAGGCGGGGAGCTGTTTTTT; CDR3: CASSSRQGAGGELFF
size: -; V: TRBV11-2; D: -; J: TRBJ2-1; DNA: TGTGCCAGCAGCCGTCGAGCGGCGATTGGAAATGAGCAGTTCTTC; CDR3: CASSRRAAIGNEQFF
size: once; V: TRBV19; D: TRBD2; J: TRBJ2-2; DNA: TGTGCCAGTAGTATGTATCTAGCGGGGGGGCTGCGCACCGGGGAGCTGTTTTTT; CDR3: CASSMYLAGGLRTGELFF
size: -; V: TRBV9; D: TRBD2; J: TRBJ2-2; DNA: TGTGCCAGCAGCGTAGCGGCTAGCGGGGCCACCGGGGAGCTGTTTTTT; CDR3: CASSVAASGATGELFF
size: -; V: TRBV30; D: TRBD2; J: TRBJ2-3; DNA: TGTGCCTGGAGTAGGCTAGCGGGGGGCGCTAGCACAGATACGCAGTATTTT; CDR3: CAWSRLAGGASTDTQYF
size: -; V: TRBV11-2; D: TRBD2; J: TRBJ2-1; DNA: TGTGCCAGCAGCGTGGGGGGGTCCCCTCCGTTCTTC; CDR3: CASSVGGSPPFF
size: -; V: TRBV29-1; D: TRBD1; J: TRBJ2-5; DNA: TGCAGCGCCGACAGGGTCCAGGGGGAGACCCAGTACTTC; CDR3: CSADRVQGETQYF
size: -; V: TRBV6-6; D: -; J: TRBJ1-2; DNA: TGTGCCAGCAGTTACACAGGTCTGGGCTACACCTTC; CDR3: CASSYTGLGYTF
size: -; V: TRBV19; D: TRBD1; J: TRBJ1-5; DNA: TGTGCCAGTAGTATGAGACAGGGTTTTGAGCCCCAGCATTTT; CDR3: CASSMRQGFEPQHF
size: -; V: TRBV4-3; D: -; J: TRBJ1-4; DNA: TGCGCCAGCAGCCAAGTGGGCGAAGGTCGTTTAGTTGCAACTAATGAAAAACTGTTTTTT; CDR3: CASSQVGEGRLVATNEKLFF
size: -; V: TRBV12-5; D: -; J: TRBJ2-3; DNA: TGTGCTAGTGGTCCTATCACAGATACGCAGTATTTT; CDR3: CASGPITDTQYF
size: -; V: TRBV7-2; D: -; J: TRBJ1-1; DNA: TGTGCCAGCAGCTTAGAGGGGGGGCGGTTAACTGAAGCTTTCTTT; CDR3: CASSLEGGRLTEAFF
size: -; V: TRBV30; D: -; J: TRBJ1-5; DNA: TGTGCCTGGAGTGTTTCTGGCCCGAATCAGCCCCAGCATTTT; CDR3: CAWSVSGPNQPQHF
size: -; V: TRBV30; D: -; J: TRBJ2-1; DNA: TGTGCCTGGAAATGGCGGCAGGGAAGCAATGAGCAGTTCTTC; CDR3: CAWKWRQGSNEQFF
size: once; V: TRBV4-1; D: TRBD1; J: TRBJ2-3; DNA: TGCGCCAGCAGCCAAGTTTATGGGACAGGGGGGGCCACAGATACGCAGTATTTT; CDR3: CASSQVYGTGGATDTQYF
size: -; V: TRBV4-3; D: -; J: TRBJ2-7; DNA: TGCGCCAGCAGCCAAGATTTGGGAGAGTACGAGCAGTACTTC; CDR3: CASSQDLGEYEQYF
size: -; V: TRBV11-2; D: TRBD1; J: TRBJ1-2; DNA: TGTGCCAGCAGCTTAGATTCAGGGACAGGGGACCGTGGCTACACCTTC; CDR3: CASSLDSGTGDRGYTF
size: once; V: TRBV9; D: -; J: TRBJ2-5; DNA: TGTGCCAGCAGCTTTGGGGGGATTCGAGAGACCCAGTACTTC; CDR3: CASSFGGIRETQYF
size: -; V: TRBV9; D: -; J: TRBJ1-1; DNA: TGTGCCAGCAGCGTAGGACAGATGAACACTGAAGCTTTCTTT; CDR3: CASSVGQMNTEAFF
size: -; V: TRBV4-3; D: TRBD2; J: TRBJ2-1; DNA: TGCGCCAGCAGCCTTACTAGCGGGGAGTACAATGAGCAGTTCTTC; CDR3: CASSLTSGEYNEQFF
size: -; V: TRBV5-1; D: -; J: TRBJ2-6; DNA: TGCGCCAGCAGCTTGGCCGGCAGGGGCGGTTGTTTCGGGTTCTCTGGGGCCAACGTCCTGACTTTC; CDR3: CASSLAGRGGCFGFSGANVLTF
size: -; V: TRBV19; D: -; J: TRBJ1-5; DNA: TGTGCCAGTAGTATTGGGGCCGGGCTGGGCAATCAGCCCCAGCATTTT; CDR3: CASSIGAGLGNQPQHF
size: -; V: TRBV7-2; D: -; J: TRBJ2-7; DNA: TGTGCCAGCAGCTTAGCGGCCGGGGGCGAGCAGTACTTC; CDR3: CASSLAAGGEQYF
size: -; V: TRBV15; D: TRBD1; J: TRBJ2-2; DNA: TGTGCCACCAGCAGAGTAACAGGGGGCTCGTACACCGGGGAGCTGTTTTTT; CDR3: CATSRVTGGSYTGELFF
size: -; V: TRBV30; D: -; J: TRBJ1-6; DNA: TGTGCCTGGAGTTCCCAGGGGCCTAATTACTCACCCCTCCACTTT; CDR3: CAWSSQGPNYSPLHF
size: -; V: TRBV19; D: TRBD2; J: TRBJ2-3; DNA: TGTGCCAGTAGTACTAGGACTAGCGCGTCCACAGATACGCAGTATTTT; CDR3: CASSTRTSASTDTQYF
size: -; V: TRBV7-9; D: -; J: TRBJ2-5; DNA: TGTGCCAGCACCCTGAGCCAAGAGACCCAGTACTTC; CDR3: CASTLSQETQYF